A selection of T cell receptor beta chains follows, all from one sample in a study of T cell changes during pregnancy in multiple sclerosis. Clones were sequenced by immunoSEQ multiplex PCR, and TCRdb holds only the in-frame ones, with some missing. The sample lists around 50,000 clones; around 92% were seen once. The material was CD4+ T cells from peripheral blood mononuclear cells, obtained after pregnancy. Every receptor here comes from a female donor with multiple sclerosis, enrolled in a pregnancy study. The CDR3 runs from the conserved cysteine through the conserved F or W. D genes are given only for firm matches. Not every row has a clone size; where given, it reads once, few, many or a size class.

cdr3_nt,cdr3_aa,d_call,clone_size,v_call,j_call
TGTGCCAGCAGCTTACGAGGTAGCACAGATACGCAGTATTTT,CASSLRGSTDTQYF,.,.,TRBV7-3,TRBJ2-3
TGCGCCAGCAGCTTGGTCCCAGGGGAAACCTACGAGCAGTACTTC,CASSLVPGETYEQYF,.,once,TRBV5-1,TRBJ2-7
TGCAGCGTTGGTTCTAGCGGGGGGGAAAGACTCGTCGATGAGCAGTTCTTC,CSVGSSGGERLVDEQFF,TRBD2,.,TRBV29-1,TRBJ2-1
TGTGCCAGTAGCATGACCGGGACAGGGTCCTACGAGCAGTACTTC,CASSMTGTGSYEQYF,TRBD1,.,TRBV19,TRBJ2-7
TGTGCCAGCACCCAGACAGGGACCTACACTGAAGCTTTCTTT,CASTQTGTYTEAFF,TRBD1,.,TRBV6-4,TRBJ1-1
TGTGCCAGCTCACCCGAAAGGGCAGGGGGAACTAACTATGGCTACACCTTC,CASSPERAGGTNYGYTF,TRBD1,.,TRBV18,TRBJ1-2
TGTGCCAGCAGCGGCGGGACAGGACGCACTGAAGCTTTCTTT,CASSGGTGRTEAFF,TRBD1,.,TRBV9,TRBJ1-1
TGTGCCAGCAGTGAAACCCCCCCGACAGGGCAAGGCTACACCTTC,CASSETPPTGQGYTF,TRBD1,.,TRBV6-4,TRBJ1-2
TGTGCCAGCAGCTTAATTGTGCAGGGACAAGAAAAACTGTTTTTT,CASSLIVQGQEKLFF,.,.,TRBV7-8,TRBJ1-4
TGTGCCAGCAGTCGAGACAGGTTGGCTAATGAAAAACTGTTTTTT,CASSRDRLANEKLFF,.,.,TRBV6-5,TRBJ1-4
TGTGCCAGCAGCCAAACGGGGGGCGCGTCCAAAAACATTCAGTACTTC,CASSQTGGASKNIQYF,.,.,TRBV11-2,TRBJ2-4
TGTGCCAGCAGCTTGGATCGGGGGGTCAAGACCCAGTACTTC,CASSLDRGVKTQYF,TRBD2,once,TRBV5-4,TRBJ2-5
TGTGCCAGCAGCTTAGGTCCGACAGGGTTAAATTCACCCCTCCACTTT,CASSLGPTGLNSPLHF,TRBD1,.,TRBV7-2,TRBJ1-6
TGTGCCAGCAGTTCGGGACAGCTTCTTATGAACACTGAAGCTTTCTTT,CASSSGQLLMNTEAFF,TRBD1,.,TRBV27,TRBJ1-1
TGTGCCAGCAGCTTATTAGGACTAGCCCCCTCTGAGCAGTACTTC,CASSLLGLAPSEQYF,TRBD2,.,TRBV7-2,TRBJ2-7
TGTGCCAGCAGCCTCTTCGGAACAGGCGACTCTAACACTGAAGCTTTCTTT,CASSLFGTGDSNTEAFF,.,.,TRBV7-8,TRBJ1-1
TGTGCCAGCAGCGTAGTGGGGGCTCCGGCAGATACGCAGTATTTT,CASSVVGAPADTQYF,.,.,TRBV9,TRBJ2-3
TGTGCCAGCAACCGGGACAGGGGCGCGAACACTGAAGCTTTCTTT,CASNRDRGANTEAFF,TRBD1,.,TRBV6-5,TRBJ1-1
TGCAGCGTTGAAGACAGTTTCTATGGCTACACCTTC,CSVEDSFYGYTF,.,.,TRBV29-1,TRBJ1-2
TGCAGCGGCAGGGTCAATGAGCAGTTCTTC,CSGRVNEQFF,.,.,TRBV29-1,TRBJ2-1
TGTGCCAGCAGTTACTCAGAGGCAGCTGGAAACACCATATATTTT,CASSYSEAAGNTIYF,.,once,TRBV6-6,TRBJ1-3
TGTGCCAGCTCTCCTCTAGCGGTCGGCTACGAGCAGTACTTC,CASSPLAVGYEQYF,TRBD2,.,TRBV27,TRBJ2-7
TGCGCCAGCAGCCCCCGACTAGCGGGGGGCTTAGCTAGCTCCTACAATGAGCAGTTCTTC,CASSPRLAGGLASSYNEQFF,TRBD2,few,TRBV4-3,TRBJ2-1
TGTGCCAGCAGTTTTACCGGGACAGTTAACTATGGCTACACCTTC,CASSFTGTVNYGYTF,TRBD1,.,TRBV5-5,TRBJ1-2
TGTGCCACCAGCTCCCACCTAGTAAGGGGCCTCGAGCAGTACTTC,CATSSHLVRGLEQYF,.,.,TRBV15,TRBJ2-7
TGTGCCAGCAGTGGTGACAGGCCCCGGGCCGAGCAGTACTTC,CASSGDRPRAEQYF,.,.,TRBV6-1,TRBJ2-7
TGTGCCAGCCGTAGCGGGGGGCCCACAGATACGCAGTATTTT,CASRSGGPTDTQYF,TRBD2,.,TRBV6-5,TRBJ2-3
TGTGCCAGCAGCCCCAGGGCGAATTCACCCCTCCACTTT,CASSPRANSPLHF,.,.,TRBV7-2,TRBJ1-6
TGTGCCAGCAGCGTAGGTGACAGGGAAGGTTCACCCCTCCACTTT,CASSVGDREGSPLHF,TRBD1,.,TRBV9,TRBJ1-6
TGTGCCTGGAGTTGGGCTAGCGGGGGGTGGGGGACCCAGTACTTC,CAWSWASGGWGTQYF,TRBD2,.,TRBV30,TRBJ2-5
TGTGCCAGCAGCTTGGACGGGGAAAAGACCCAGTACTTC,CASSLDGEKTQYF,.,.,TRBV5-4,TRBJ2-5
TGTGCAAGTCGCTCCCTAGCGGGGGGGCCGGAAGAGACCCAGTACTTC,CASRSLAGGPEETQYF,.,once,TRBV12-2,TRBJ2-5
TGTGCTAGTGGTTTGGTGCGGGGGGGAGAAAATAGCAATCAGCCCCAGCATTTT,CASGLVRGGENSNQPQHF,.,once,TRBV12-5,TRBJ1-5
TGTGCCAGCCGCGGGGGGGAGCCAGGAGCTTTCTTT,CASRGGEPGAFF,.,.,TRBV18,TRBJ1-1
TGTGCCAGCAGCGGCTCACTGGGACAGGTCGATGAAGCTTTCTTT,CASSGSLGQVDEAFF,TRBD1,.,TRBV9,TRBJ1-1
TGTGCCAGCAGCTTAAGGCCGACCGGGGAGCTGTTTTTT,CASSLRPTGELFF,.,few,TRBV7-3,TRBJ2-2
TGCGCCAGCAGCTTGGGTACCCTACGATACTATGGCTACACCTTC,CASSLGTLRYYGYTF,.,.,TRBV5-1,TRBJ1-2
TGTGCCAGCAGCCGTCAGGACAGGGTTGGTGAAGCTTTCTTT,CASSRQDRVGEAFF,TRBD1,once,TRBV9,TRBJ1-1
TGTGCCAGCAGCTTAACGGGGACAGTCAGTGATGAAGCTTTCTTT,CASSLTGTVSDEAFF,TRBD1,.,TRBV7-3,TRBJ1-1
TGTGCCAGCAGCACGGGACAGAGGAACACTGAAGCTTTCTTT,CASSTGQRNTEAFF,TRBD1,.,TRBV9,TRBJ1-1
TGTGCCTGGACCTGGAGGGGGCCTATCGTCAGCCGTTACGAGCAGTACTTC,CAWTWRGPIVSRYEQYF,.,.,TRBV30,TRBJ2-7
TGTGCCAGTACCTTAGGACTAGGCTACAATGAGCAGTTCTTC,CASTLGLGYNEQFF,TRBD2,.,TRBV19,TRBJ2-1
TGTGCCAGCAGCTTAACAGGGAGTAACACTGAAGCTTTCTTT,CASSLTGSNTEAFF,.,.,TRBV7-3,TRBJ1-1
TGTGCCAGCAGTCCAGGTAGCGAGGGAGCCAAAAACATTCAGTACTTC,CASSPGSEGAKNIQYF,.,once,TRBV27,TRBJ2-4
TGTGCCCGGGACAGGGGGGACACTGAAGCTTTCTTT,CARDRGDTEAFF,TRBD1,.,TRBV30,TRBJ1-1
TGTGCCAGCAGTCACAGGGAGGGCGAAAAACTGTTTTTT,CASSHREGEKLFF,.,.,TRBV27,TRBJ1-4
TGTGCCAGCAGCCCCCTAGGCGATCCTAGCACAGATACGCAGTATTTT,CASSPLGDPSTDTQYF,.,.,TRBV7-3,TRBJ2-3
TGTGCCAGCAGTTACCTTACAGGGTTCTATGGCTACACCTTC,CASSYLTGFYGYTF,.,.,TRBV6-5,TRBJ1-2